This T cell receptor (beta chain) comes out of a study of beta chain features in type 1 diabetes. Expressed TCRB transcripts got sequenced, as all isolated RNA was reverse transcribed. Assay: immunoSEQ multiplex PCR; the TCRdb copy retains only in-frame clones and omits some. The table records approximately 330,000 clones, roughly 9.6% of them present only once. This CDR3 contains 12 residues. CDR1 and CDR2 (germline): SGDLS, YYNGEE. The germline V and J ends were trimmed by 2 bases and 3 bases, with 4 bases remaining between them. This chain uses TRBV9 with TRBJ2-3; no firm D call. The TCR comes from a woman in her thirties in good health. Sequences were obtained from naive CD4+ T cells from blood. The CDR3 is CASSVRTDTQYF. The CDR3, as DNA: TGTGCCAGCAGCGTGAGGACAGATACGCAGTATTTT.